The entry below describes one TCR beta chain. No antigen is known for it. There are no base qualities to consult, and no much larger clone falls within one base. The immunoSEQ Assay, a bias-controlled multiplex PCR, was used to amplify TCRbeta CDR3 regions from genomic DNA. For the original study's pipeline: Nucleated cell counts per sample were estimated from amplification of reference gene primers within the assay. Sequence reads were collapsed and filtered to measure the absolute abundance of every unique TCRbeta CDR3 rearrangement. For each sample, productive Simpson clonality was calculated as the square root of Simpson's diversity index over productive rearrangements. This immuneACCESS table, as held by TCRdb, lists in-frame sequences with V and J called but not all clones. Of the missing ones, under half trace to an unresolved V gene in checked studies; the others have no known cause. The V and J calls and clone size are taken from that table; D and trimming were inferred from the DNA. The sample table lists about 200,000 clones, roughly nine tenths of them with a count of one. In total, the top ten clones hold roughly 8.1% of the sample.

This record belongs to a study of blood T cell repertoires in COVID-19 (dated by TCRdb to the early 2020s). About the full investigation: Collaborator samples came from the United States, Italy and Spain and covered acute and convalescent phases of COVID-19. The dataset comprised deeply sampled blood TCRbeta repertoires from subjects exposed to, actively infected with, or recovered from COVID-19. HLA class I and class II types, where available, came from metadata supplied by the sample provider rather than from assay-based typing. A de-identified subject ID, COVID-19 status, age in years and sex were almost always included in the sample metadata. The repertoires were released in a freely available public database intended as a resource for research on the immune response to SARS-CoV-2. Samples came from the ongoing ImmuneRACE study (first 160 participants) plus 1,254 subjects from 6 global collaborators. The prospective study material was composed of cDNA or gDNA derived from T cells, B-cell-depleted T cells, or PBMCs.

CDR1 and CDR2 are read off the germline V gene (reference sequence) as MNHNY and SVGAGI. Spanning cysteine to phenylalanine, the CDR3 consists of 14 amino acids. The entry retains the CDR3 DNA only, 42 bases that are in frame from base 1. V has 2 bases trimmed and J has 5 bases trimmed; junction bases matching no gene number 5. Participants in the prospective study were aged about 18 to 95 years, lived in over 20 United States geographic areas, and enrolled through a virtual design. In the prospective study, cohorts were assigned on the basis of participant-reported clinical history obtained from a screening survey and a study questionnaire. For ImmuneRACE Cohort 3, a participant was defined as recovered based on two consecutive negative NP/OP PCR tests, clearance by a healthcare professional, or resolution of symptoms. Mobile phlebotomists in the prospective study collected whole blood, serum and a nasopharyngeal or oropharyngeal swab from every participant. Participants in the prospective study had the option to provide additional blood draws and questionnaires over an approximately 2-month period. Before DNA extraction, prospective study blood samples were shipped either frozen or at room temperature.

Broad study findings and their caveats: The amount of clinical and demographic metadata varied by source and participant and was provided uncurated.

The sequencing sample was made of PBMCs or T cells enriched from blood (not recorded which). The chain was built from TRBV6-6 and TRBJ1-1; 7 nucleotides in the junction match TRBD1. This receptor was identified in a young woman who had recovered from COVID-19. In nucleotides, the sequence is TGTGCCAGCAGTTACAACAGGGGATGGACTGAAGCTTTCTTT. This encodes CASSYNRGWTEAFF.